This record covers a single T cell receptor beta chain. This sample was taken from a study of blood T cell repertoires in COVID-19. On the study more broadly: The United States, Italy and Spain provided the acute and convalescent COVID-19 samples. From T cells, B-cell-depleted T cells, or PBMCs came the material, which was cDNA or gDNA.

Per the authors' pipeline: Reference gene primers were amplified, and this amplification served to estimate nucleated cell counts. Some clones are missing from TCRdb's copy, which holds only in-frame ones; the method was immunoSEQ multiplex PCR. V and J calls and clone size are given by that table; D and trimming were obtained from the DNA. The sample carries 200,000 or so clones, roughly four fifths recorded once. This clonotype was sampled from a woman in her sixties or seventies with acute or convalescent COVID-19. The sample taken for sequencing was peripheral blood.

This CDR3 is CASSQWSGETQYF. CDR3 sequence (DNA): TGTGCCAGCAGCCAATGGAGCGGGGAGACCCAGTACTTC. The genes are TRBV3-1 (or the pseudogene TRBV3-2) and TRBJ2-5, with D possibly TRBD2 on 6 matching bases. CDR1 is LGHDT, CDR2 YNNKEL, per germline (reference sequence). V shed 2 bases and J shed 5 bases, with 9 bases lying between them. This CDR3 spans 13 amino acids.